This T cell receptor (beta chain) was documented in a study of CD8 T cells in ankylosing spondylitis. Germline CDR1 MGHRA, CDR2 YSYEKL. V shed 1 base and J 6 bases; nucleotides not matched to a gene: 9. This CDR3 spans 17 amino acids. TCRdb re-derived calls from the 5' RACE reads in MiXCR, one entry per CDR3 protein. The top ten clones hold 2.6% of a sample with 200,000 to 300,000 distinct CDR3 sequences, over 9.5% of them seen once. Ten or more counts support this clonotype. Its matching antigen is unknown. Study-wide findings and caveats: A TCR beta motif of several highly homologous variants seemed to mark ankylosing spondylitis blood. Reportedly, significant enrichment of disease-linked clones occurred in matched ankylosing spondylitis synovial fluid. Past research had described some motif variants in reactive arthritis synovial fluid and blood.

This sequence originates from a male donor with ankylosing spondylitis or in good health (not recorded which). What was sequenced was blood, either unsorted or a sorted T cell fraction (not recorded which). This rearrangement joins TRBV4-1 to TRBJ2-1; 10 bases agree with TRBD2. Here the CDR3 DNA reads TGCGCCAGCAGCCAAGGGACCCTAGCGGGGGCAATCAATGAGCAGTTCTTC. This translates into CASSQGTLAGAINEQFF.